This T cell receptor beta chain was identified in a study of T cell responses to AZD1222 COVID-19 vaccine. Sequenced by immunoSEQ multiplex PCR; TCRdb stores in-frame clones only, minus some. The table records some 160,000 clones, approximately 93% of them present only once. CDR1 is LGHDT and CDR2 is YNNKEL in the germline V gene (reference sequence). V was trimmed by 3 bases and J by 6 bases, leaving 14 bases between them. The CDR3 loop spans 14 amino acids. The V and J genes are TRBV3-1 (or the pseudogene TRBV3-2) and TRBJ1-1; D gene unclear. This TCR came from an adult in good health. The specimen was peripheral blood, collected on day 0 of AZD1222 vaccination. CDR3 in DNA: TGTGCCAGCAGCCAGGCCGTGAACGCGGCTGAAGCTTTCTTT. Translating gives CASSQAVNAAEAFF.